This is a list of T cell receptor beta chains from one sample in a study of a mutant IDH1 vaccine in newly diagnosed glioma. Sequenced by immunoSEQ multiplex PCR; TCRdb stores in-frame clones only, minus some. The data contain 80,000 to 100,000 clones, 80% of them singletons. Source: PBMCs, taken from a glioma patient treated with radiotherapy, temozolomide or both. The receptor source for this set is a middle-aged man with glioma. CDR3s include the opening cysteine and the closing phenylalanine or tryptophan. The D gene is left open where the match is weak. Expanded clones get a size class; other rows say once, few or many, or leave the size out.

j_gene | abundance | d_gene | v_gene | len | CDR3aa | CDR3nt
TRBJ2-2 | . | TRBD2 | TRBV11-2 | 16 | CASSSALAGAPGELFF | TGTGCCAGCAGCTCGGCACTAGCGGGAGCCCCCGGGGAGCTGTTTTTT
TRBJ2-5 | . | . | TRBV6-5 | 11 | CASSYHETQYF | TGTGCCAGCAGTTACCATGAGACCCAGTACTTC
TRBJ1-1 | many | . | TRBV9 | 15 | CASSSGTLGNTEAFF | TGTGCCAGCAGCTCGGGGACTCTGGGGAACACTGAAGCTTTCTTT
TRBJ2-7 | . | . | TRBV6-6 | 15 | CASTSRDLSSYEQYF | TGTGCCAGCACCTCCCGGGACTTAAGCTCCTACGAGCAGTACTTC
TRBJ2-5 | . | . | TRBV7-9 | 11 | CASSSRETQYF | TGTGCCAGCAGCTCCAGGGAGACCCAGTACTTC
TRBJ2-1 | . | TRBD1 | TRBV4-3 | 15 | CASSQEGTGANEQFF | TGCGCCAGCAGCCAAGAGGGGACAGGGGCCAATGAGCAGTTCTTC
TRBJ2-7 | . | TRBD2 | TRBV4-2 | 20 | CASSQALGTSGSVSSYEQYF | TGTGCCAGCAGCCAAGCCTTAGGGACTAGCGGGAGTGTGAGCTCCTACGAGCAGTACTTC
TRBJ2-1 | once | TRBD1 | TRBV18 | 14 | CASSPMTGSNEQFF | TGTGCCAGCTCACCAATGACAGGGAGTAATGAGCAGTTCTTC
TRBJ1-1 | few | TRBD1 | TRBV29-1 | 14 | CSVETGQMNTEAFF | TGCAGCGTAGAAACGGGACAGATGAACACTGAAGCTTTCTTT
TRBJ2-6 | . | TRBD1 | TRBV4-1 | 17 | CASSHPTGGPGANVLTF | TGCGCCAGCAGCCATCCTACAGGGGGCCCTGGGGCCAACGTCCTGACTTTC
TRBJ1-6 | . | . | TRBV9 | 14 | CASSVDGRNSPLHF | TGTGCCAGCAGCGTAGATGGCAGAAATTCACCCCTCCACTTT
TRBJ2-3 | . | TRBD1 | TRBV5-1 | 15 | CASSPGGYSTDTQYF | TGCGCCAGCAGCCCAGGGGGCTATAGCACAGATACGCAGTATTTT
TRBJ1-3 | . | TRBD1 | TRBV7-6 | 17 | CASSSRTGGLKGNTIYF | TGTGCCAGCAGCTCCCGGACAGGGGGCTTAAAAGGAAACACCATATATTTT
TRBJ2-7 | . | . | TRBV6-1 | 10 | CASRGYEQYF | TGTGCCAGCCGGGGGTACGAGCAGTACTTC